A selection of T cell receptor beta chains follows, all from one sample in a study of T cells after yellow fever vaccination. TCRdb independently ran MiXCR on the 5' RACE reads; one entry per CDR3 protein. The profile shows about 220,000 distinct CDR3 sequences, more than 6.5% of them singletons. Sequenced here: CD4+ T cells sorted from PBMCs, sampled on the day of the yellow fever booster vaccination. The receptors shown here come from a man aged 30-40 years who received the YFV17D yellow fever vaccine. Each CDR3 is given without its conserved first and last residue. Fields, in order: CDR3 length, J gene, D gene, V gene, CDR3 protein. D genes are given only for firm matches.

13 TRBJ2-3 - TRBV28 ASCPGLPGRVAQY
13 TRBJ2-1 TRBD1 TRBV7-6 ASSFIGQGAHEQF
12 TRBJ2-7 - TRBV6-5 ASSYARQNYEQY
12 TRBJ2-7 TRBD2 TRBV10-2 AIRDSAGGYEQY
12 TRBJ2-5 TRBD2 TRBV12-3/TRBV12-4 ASSSSGSGETQY
15 TRBJ1-5 - TRBV2 ASSEPFGRRSNQPQH
12 TRBJ2-2 - TRBV6-1 ASSGLGNTGELF
14 TRBJ2-3 - TRBV7-4 ASSSGVGNRTDTQY
10 TRBJ2-7 - TRBV7-8 ASSPLAYEQY
14 TRBJ2-3 TRBD2 TRBV4-3 ASSPSKREGTDTQY
14 TRBJ2-1 - TRBV7-6 ASSLGGSGQDNEQF
12 TRBJ1-2 TRBD1 TRBV6-2/TRBV6-3 ASSYRTGVDGYT
13 TRBJ2-3 - TRBV6-1 ASSLRGPHTDTQY
12 TRBJ2-7 - TRBV20-1 SAIPGPRTYEQY
11 TRBJ2-7 - TRBV7-2 ASSLVGTYEQY
11 TRBJ2-1 - TRBV19 ASRDTLVGEQF
12 TRBJ1-2 TRBD1 TRBV6-2/TRBV6-3 ANSYGTGNYGYT
13 TRBJ2-2 - TRBV7-3 ASSPGRVGSGELF
14 TRBJ1-1 - TRBV6-2/TRBV6-3 ASSPNPGRMNTEAF
13 TRBJ2-5 TRBD1 TRBV5-1 ASSLGTGNQETQY
13 TRBJ2-5 - TRBV7-2 ASAWGENVGGTQY
11 TRBJ2-1 - TRBV5-5 ASFRDLFLEQF
10 TRBJ2-5 - TRBV29-1 SGREGQETQY
12 TRBJ2-5 TRBD2 TRBV18 ASGSKRDDLTQY
12 TRBJ2-1 TRBD1 TRBV29-1 SVGGTGNSNEQF
16 TRBJ1-2 TRBD1 TRBV30 AWSVAWSGTGRFYGYT
13 TRBJ2-7 - TRBV7-9 ASSPKSYYPGKQY